The clone carrying this TCR beta chain was recorded a few times. No antigen is known for it. The whole isolated RNA underwent reverse transcription, so sequencing captured expressed TCRB transcripts. The data were produced by immunoSEQ multiplex PCR, yet TCRdb's version contains in-frame clones alone and is incomplete. The data contain approximately 280,000 clones, 15% of them seen just once; the ten biggest clones take up 0.015% to 0.017%. V dropped 5 bases and J dropped 3 bases, with 17 bases sitting between them. CDR3 length: 15 residues. Germline values: CDR1 SGHNT, CDR2 YYREEE (reference sequence). The data are from a study of beta chain features in type 1 diabetes. Study details: Sorted cell examination encompassed roughly 110 million cells across all samples. Study results and caveats: Among patients with Type 1 diabetes, TCRB CDR3s were moderately but significantly shorter in every one of the four CD4+ subsets. VDJ junctions sequenced from type 1 diabetes patients showed fewer insertions and more deletions. Here, the possible influence of HLA type (on TCRB rearrangement) remained unresolved.

A CD45RO/CCR7/CD25/CD127/CD95/CD27 panel sorted naive, central memory, regulatory and stem cell-like memory CD4+ cells. The chain links TRBV5-4 to TRBJ1-1; tentative D call: TRBD1 (5 bases). The origin of this receptor is a man aged 18-30 years with type 1 diabetes. The sequenced sample consisted of naive CD4+ T cells from blood. CDR3: CASSPEEGRYTEAFF. The CDR3 bases are TGTGCCAGCAGTCCCGAGGAGGGGCGGTACACTGAAGCTTTCTTT.